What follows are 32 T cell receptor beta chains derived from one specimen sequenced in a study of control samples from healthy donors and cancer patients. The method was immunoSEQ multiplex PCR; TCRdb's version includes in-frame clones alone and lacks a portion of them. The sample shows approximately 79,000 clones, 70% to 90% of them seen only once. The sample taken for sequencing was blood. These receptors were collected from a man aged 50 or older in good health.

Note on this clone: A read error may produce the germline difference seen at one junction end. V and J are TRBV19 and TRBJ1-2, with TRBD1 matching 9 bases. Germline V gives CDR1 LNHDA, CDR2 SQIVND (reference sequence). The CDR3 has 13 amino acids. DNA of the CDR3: TGTCCCAGTACCTCAACAGGGGGCGGGGGCTACACCTTC. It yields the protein CPSTSTGGGGYTF.

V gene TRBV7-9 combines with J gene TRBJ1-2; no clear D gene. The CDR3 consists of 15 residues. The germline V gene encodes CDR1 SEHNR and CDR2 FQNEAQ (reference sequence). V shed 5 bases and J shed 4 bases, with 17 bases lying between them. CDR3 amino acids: CASSPIAFISYGYTF. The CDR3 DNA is TGTGCCAGCAGCCCCATCGCGTTTATTAGCTATGGCTACACCTTC.

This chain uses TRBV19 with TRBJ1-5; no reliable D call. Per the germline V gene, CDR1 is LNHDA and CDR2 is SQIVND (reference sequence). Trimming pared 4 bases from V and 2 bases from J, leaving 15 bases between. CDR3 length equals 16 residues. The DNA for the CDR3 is TGTGCCAGTAGTACCCCCCCCCGGGTCGGCAATCAGCCCCAGCATTTT. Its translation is CASSTPPRVGNQPQHF.

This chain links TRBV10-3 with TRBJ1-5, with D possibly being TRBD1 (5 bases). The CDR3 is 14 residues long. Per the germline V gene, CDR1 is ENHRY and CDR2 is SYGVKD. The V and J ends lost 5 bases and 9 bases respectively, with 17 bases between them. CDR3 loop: CAISPGARERPQHF. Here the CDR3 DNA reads TGTGCCATCAGTCCCGGGGCAAGGGAAAGGCCCCAGCATTTT.

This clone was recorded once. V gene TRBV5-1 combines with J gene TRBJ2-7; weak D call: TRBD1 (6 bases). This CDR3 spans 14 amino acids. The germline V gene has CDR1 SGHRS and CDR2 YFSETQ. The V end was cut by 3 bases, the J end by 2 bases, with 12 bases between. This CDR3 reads CASSYLTGTYEQYF. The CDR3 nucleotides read TGCGCCAGCAGCTACTTGACAGGAACCTACGAGCAGTACTTC.

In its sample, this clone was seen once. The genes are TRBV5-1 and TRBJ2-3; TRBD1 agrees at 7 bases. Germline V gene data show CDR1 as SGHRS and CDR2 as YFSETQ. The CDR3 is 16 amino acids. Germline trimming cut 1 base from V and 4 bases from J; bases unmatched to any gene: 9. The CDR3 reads CASSLSSARGSDTQYF. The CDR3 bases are TGCGCCAGCAGCTTGTCCTCGGCCAGGGGGTCAGATACGCAGTATTTT.

This chain's CDR3 is CASSPKGTGPYEQYF. CDR3 DNA sequence: TGTGCCAGCTCACCCAAAGGGACAGGGCCCTACGAGCAGTACTTC. The chain uses TRBV18 and TRBJ2-7; the match to TRBD1 covers 9 bases. V was pared by 3 bases and J by 2 bases, with 5 bases of the junction left unmatched. Germline CDR1 KGHSH, CDR2 LQKENI. This CDR3 spans 15 amino acids. Drawing the rest from reference TRBV18 and TRBJ2-7, the complete variable domain is NAGVMQNPRHLVRRRGQEARLRCSPMKGHSHVYWYRQLPEEGLKFMVYLQKENIIDESGMPKERFSAEFPKEGPSILRIQQVVRGDSAAYFCASSPKGTGPYEQYFGPGTRLTVT.

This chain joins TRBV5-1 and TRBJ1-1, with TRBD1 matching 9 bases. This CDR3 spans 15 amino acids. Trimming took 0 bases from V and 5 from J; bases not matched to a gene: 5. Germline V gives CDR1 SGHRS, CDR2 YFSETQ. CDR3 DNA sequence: TGCGCCAGCAGCTTGGGACAGGGGGTAGGGACTGAAGCTTTCTTT. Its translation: CASSLGQGVGTEAFF.

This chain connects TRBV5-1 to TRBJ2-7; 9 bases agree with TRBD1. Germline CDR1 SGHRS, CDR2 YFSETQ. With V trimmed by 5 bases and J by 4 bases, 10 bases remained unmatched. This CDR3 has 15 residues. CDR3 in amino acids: CASREPGQGKYEQYF. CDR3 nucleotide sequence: TGCGCCAGCAGAGAACCGGGACAGGGAAAATACGAGCAGTACTTC.

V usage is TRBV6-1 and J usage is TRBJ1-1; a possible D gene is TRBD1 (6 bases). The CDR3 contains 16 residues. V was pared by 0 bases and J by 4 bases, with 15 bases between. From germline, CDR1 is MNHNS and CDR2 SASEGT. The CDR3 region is CASSEAPGVRGTEAFF. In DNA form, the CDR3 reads TGTGCCAGCAGTGAAGCTCCAGGGGTTCGGGGCACTGAAGCTTTCTTT.

In DNA, the CDR3 is TGTGCCAGCAGTGGCCGGTCGGGAGGGGAGACCCAGTACTTC. It specifies CASSGRSGGETQYF. The J gene is TRBJ2-5, the V gene TRBV6-6; 8 bases map to TRBD2. This CDR3 comprises 14 residues. V gave up 5 bases and J gave up 5 bases; unmatched junction bases: 7. Germline V CDR1 and CDR2: MNHNY, SVGAGI (reference sequence).

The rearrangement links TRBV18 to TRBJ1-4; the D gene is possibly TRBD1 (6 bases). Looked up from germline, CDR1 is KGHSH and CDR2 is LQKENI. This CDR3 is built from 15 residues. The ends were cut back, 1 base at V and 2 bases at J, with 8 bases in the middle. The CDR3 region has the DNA TGTGCCAGCTCACCACGCGGGGGCACTAATGAAAAACTGTTTTTT. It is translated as CASSPRGGTNEKLFF.

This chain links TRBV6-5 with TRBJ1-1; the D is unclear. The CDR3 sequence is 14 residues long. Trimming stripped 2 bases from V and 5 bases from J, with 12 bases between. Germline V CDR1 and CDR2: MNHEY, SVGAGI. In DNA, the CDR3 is TGTGCCAGCAGTTACGGCGGGGATTATACTGAAGCTTTCTTT. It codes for CASSYGGDYTEAFF.

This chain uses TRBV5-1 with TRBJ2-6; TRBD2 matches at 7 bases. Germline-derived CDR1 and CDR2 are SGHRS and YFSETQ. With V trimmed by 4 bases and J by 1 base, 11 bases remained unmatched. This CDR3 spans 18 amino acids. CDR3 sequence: CASSKRTSNLSGANVLTF. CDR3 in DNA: TGCGCCAGCAGCAAACGGACTAGTAATTTGTCTGGGGCCAACGTCCTGACTTTC.

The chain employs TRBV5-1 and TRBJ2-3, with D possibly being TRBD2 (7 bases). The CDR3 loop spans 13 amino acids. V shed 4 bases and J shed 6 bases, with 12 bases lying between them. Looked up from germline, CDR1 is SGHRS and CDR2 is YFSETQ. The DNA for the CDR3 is TGCGCCAGCAGCGCGGGGGCCGCGGATACGCAGTATTTT. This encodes CASSAGAADTQYF. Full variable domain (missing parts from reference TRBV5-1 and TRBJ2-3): KAGVTQTPRYLIKTRGQQVTLSCSPISGHRSVSWYQQTPGQGLQFLFEYFSETQRNKGNFPGRFSGRQFSNSRSEMNVSTLELGDSALYLCASSAGAADTQYFGPGTRLTVL.

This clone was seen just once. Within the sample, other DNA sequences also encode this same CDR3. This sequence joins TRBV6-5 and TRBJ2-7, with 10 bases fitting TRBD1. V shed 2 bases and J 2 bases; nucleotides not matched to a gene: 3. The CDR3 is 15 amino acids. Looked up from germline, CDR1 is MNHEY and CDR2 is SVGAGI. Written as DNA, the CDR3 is TGTGCCAGCAGTTACGGTGACAGGGGGCCCTACGAGCAGTACTTC. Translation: CASSYGDRGPYEQYF.

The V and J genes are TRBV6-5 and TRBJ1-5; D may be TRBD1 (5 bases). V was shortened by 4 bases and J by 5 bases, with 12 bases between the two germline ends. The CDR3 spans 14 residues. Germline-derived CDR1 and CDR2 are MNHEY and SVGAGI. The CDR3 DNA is TGTGCCAGCAGTTCCGTCCGGGGGGATCAGCCCCAGCATTTT. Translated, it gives CASSSVRGDQPQHF.

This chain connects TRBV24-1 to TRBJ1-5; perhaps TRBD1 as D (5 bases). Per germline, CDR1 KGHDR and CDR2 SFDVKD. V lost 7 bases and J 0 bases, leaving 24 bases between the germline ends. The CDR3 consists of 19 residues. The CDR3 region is CATSPYLGLSTTSNQPQHF. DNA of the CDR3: TGTGCCACCAGCCCCTACCTGGGGCTTAGTACTACTAGCAATCAGCCCCAGCATTTT.

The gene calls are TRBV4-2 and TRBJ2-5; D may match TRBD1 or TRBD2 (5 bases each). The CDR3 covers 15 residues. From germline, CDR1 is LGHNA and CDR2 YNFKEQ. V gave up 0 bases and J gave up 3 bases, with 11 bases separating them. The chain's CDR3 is CASSQDRGDEETQYF. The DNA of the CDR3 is TGTGCCAGCAGCCAAGACCGAGGGGATGAAGAGACCCAGTACTTC.

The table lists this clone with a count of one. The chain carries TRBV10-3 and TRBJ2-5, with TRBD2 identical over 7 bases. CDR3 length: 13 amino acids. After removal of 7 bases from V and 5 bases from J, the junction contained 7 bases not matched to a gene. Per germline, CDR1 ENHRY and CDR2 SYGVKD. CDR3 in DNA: TGTGCCATCACCCGGGGGGAGCGCGAGACCCAGTACTTC. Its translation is CAITRGERETQYF.

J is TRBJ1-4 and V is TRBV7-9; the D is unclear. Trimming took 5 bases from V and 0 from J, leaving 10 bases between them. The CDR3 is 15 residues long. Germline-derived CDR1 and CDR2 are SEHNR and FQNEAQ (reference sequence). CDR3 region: CASSRPTSTNEKLFF. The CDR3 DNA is TGTGCCAGCAGCCGCCCGACCTCAACTAATGAAAAACTGTTTTTT. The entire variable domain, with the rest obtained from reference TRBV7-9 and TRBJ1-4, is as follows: DTGVSQNPRHKITKRGQNVTFRCDPISEHNRLYWYRQTLGQGPEFLTYFQNEAQLEKSRLLSDRFSAERPKGSFSTLEIQRTEQGDSAMYLCASSRPTSTNEKLFFGSGTQLSVL.

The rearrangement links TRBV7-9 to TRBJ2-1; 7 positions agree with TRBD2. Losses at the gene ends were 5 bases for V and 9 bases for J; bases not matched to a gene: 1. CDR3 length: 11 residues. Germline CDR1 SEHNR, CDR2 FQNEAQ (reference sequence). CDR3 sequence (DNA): TGTGCCAGCAGCGCGGGAGCTGAGCAGTTCTTC. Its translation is CASSAGAEQFF.

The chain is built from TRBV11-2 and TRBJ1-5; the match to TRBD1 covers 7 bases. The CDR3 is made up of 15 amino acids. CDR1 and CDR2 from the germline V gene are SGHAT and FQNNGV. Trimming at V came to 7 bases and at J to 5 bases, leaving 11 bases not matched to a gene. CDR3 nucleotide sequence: TGTGCCAGCATCCAACAGGGGCCAACTTATCAGCCCCAGCATTTT. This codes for CASIQQGPTYQPQHF.

CDR3 residues: CASSPPAVYGYTF. CDR3 DNA: TGTGCCAGCTCACCACCGGCAGTTTATGGCTACACCTTC. The V and J genes are TRBV18 and TRBJ1-2; D ambiguous. CDR1 KGHSH and CDR2 LQKENI come from the germline V gene. The V end lost 0 bases, the J end lost 5 bases, and 7 bases lay between the germline ends. The CDR3 extends over 13 amino acids.

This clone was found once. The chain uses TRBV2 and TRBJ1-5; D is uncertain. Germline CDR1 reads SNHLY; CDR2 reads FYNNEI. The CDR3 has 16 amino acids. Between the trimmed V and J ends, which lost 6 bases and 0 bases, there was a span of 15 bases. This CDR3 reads CASRPHRGVSNQPQHF. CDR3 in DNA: TGTGCCAGCAGACCACACCGGGGTGTTAGCAATCAGCCCCAGCATTTT.

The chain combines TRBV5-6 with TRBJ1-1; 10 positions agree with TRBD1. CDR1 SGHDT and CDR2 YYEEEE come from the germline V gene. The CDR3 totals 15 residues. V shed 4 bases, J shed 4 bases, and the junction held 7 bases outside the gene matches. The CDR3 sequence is CASSPSDRGTTEAFF. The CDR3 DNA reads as TGTGCCAGCAGCCCCTCGGACAGGGGGACCACTGAAGCTTTCTTT. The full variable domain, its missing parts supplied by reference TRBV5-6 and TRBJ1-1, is DAGVTQSPTHLIKTRGQQVTLRCSPKSGHDTVSWYQQALGQGPQFIFQYYEEEERQRGNFPDRFSGHQFPNYSSELNVNALLLGDSALYLCASSPSDRGTTEAFFGQGTRLTVV.

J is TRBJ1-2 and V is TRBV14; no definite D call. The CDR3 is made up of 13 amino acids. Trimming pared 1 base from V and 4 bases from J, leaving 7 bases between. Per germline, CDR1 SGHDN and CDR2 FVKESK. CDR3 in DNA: TGTGCCAGCAGCCAAGGGCCAGCCTATGGCTACACCTTC. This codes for CASSQGPAYGYTF.

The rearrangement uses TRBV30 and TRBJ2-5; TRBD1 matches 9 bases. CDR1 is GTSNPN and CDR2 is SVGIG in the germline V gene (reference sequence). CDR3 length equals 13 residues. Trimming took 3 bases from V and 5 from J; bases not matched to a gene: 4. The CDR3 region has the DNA TGTGCCTGGAGAGGGACAGGGACGGAGACCCAGTACTTC. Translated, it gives CAWRGTGTETQYF. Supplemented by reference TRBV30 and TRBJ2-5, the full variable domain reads SQTIHQWPATLVQPVGSPLSLECTVEGTSNPNLYWYRQAAGRGLQLLFYSVGIGQISSEVPQNLSASRPQDRQFILSSKKLLLSDSGFYLCAWRGTGTETQYFGPGTRLLVL.

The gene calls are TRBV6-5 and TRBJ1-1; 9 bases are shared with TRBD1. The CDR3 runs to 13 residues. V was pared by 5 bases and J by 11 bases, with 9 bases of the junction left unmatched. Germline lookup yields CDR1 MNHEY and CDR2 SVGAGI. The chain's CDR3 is CASSTRQGGMAFF. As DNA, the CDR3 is TGTGCCAGCAGTACCAGACAGGGGGGGATGGCTTTCTTT.

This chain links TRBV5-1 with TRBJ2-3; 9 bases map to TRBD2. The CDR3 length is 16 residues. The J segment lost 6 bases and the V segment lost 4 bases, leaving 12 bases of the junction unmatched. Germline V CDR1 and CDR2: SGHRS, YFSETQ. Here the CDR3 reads CASSGGLAWGVDTQYF. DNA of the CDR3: TGCGCCAGCAGCGGAGGACTAGCGTGGGGCGTGGATACGCAGTATTTT. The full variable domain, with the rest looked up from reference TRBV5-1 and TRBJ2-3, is KAGVTQTPRYLIKTRGQQVTLSCSPISGHRSVSWYQQTPGQGLQFLFEYFSETQRNKGNFPGRFSGRQFSNSRSEMNVSTLELGDSALYLCASSGGLAWGVDTQYFGPGTRLTVL.

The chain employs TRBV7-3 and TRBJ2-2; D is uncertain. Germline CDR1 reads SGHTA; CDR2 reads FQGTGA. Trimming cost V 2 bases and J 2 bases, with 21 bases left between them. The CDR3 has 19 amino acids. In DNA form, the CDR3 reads TGTGCCAGCAGCTTATTACTCCTCGACCCGACTTCAAACACCGGGGAGCTGTTTTTT. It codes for CASSLLLLDPTSNTGELFF.

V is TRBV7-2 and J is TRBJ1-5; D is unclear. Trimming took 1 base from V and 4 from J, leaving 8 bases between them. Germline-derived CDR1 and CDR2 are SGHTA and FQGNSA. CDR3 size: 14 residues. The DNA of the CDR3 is TGTGCCAGCAGCTTAGGTCGAAGGAATCAGCCCCAGCATTTT. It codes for CASSLGRRNQPQHF.